The 29 T cell receptor beta chains below all came from one sample that was sequenced in a study of blood T cell repertoires in COVID-19. This table comes from immunoSEQ multiplex PCR, and its TCRdb copy is limited to in-frame clones, with some not included. Of over 50,000 clones listed, just under 85% are singletons. The sample was peripheral blood. All receptors come from a human donor in a cohort sampled during active COVID-19.

The rearrangement joins TRBV7-2 to TRBJ2-7, with 7 bases that match TRBD2. Trimming removed 4 bases from V and 2 bases from J; junction bases left unmatched: 5. CDR1 and CDR2 from the germline V gene are SGHTA and FQGNSA. There are 14 residues in the CDR3. CDR3 bases: TGTGCCAGCAGCTCCACCGGGACTACCTACGAGCAGTACTTC. Encoded protein: CASSSTGTTYEQYF.

The chain joins TRBV27 to TRBJ2-1; 10 nucleotides align to TRBD2. Germline V gene lookup returns CDR1 MNHEY and CDR2 SMNVEV (reference sequence). V gave up 6 bases and J gave up 3 bases; unmatched junction bases: 8. The CDR3 sequence is 16 residues long. CDR3 sequence: CASSPPASGSYNEQFF. The CDR3 DNA follows: TGTGCCAGCAGCCCCCCCGCTAGCGGGAGCTACAATGAGCAGTTCTTC.

The rearrangement joins TRBV6-6 to TRBJ2-7; D may be TRBD2 (5 bases). The CDR3 covers 15 residues. The germline CDR1 and CDR2 sequences are MNHNY and SVGAGI (reference sequence). V was clipped by 2 bases and J by 0 bases, with 11 bases between them. The CDR3 coding sequence is TGTGCCAGCAGTTACGCGGGTCCGAGCTCCTACGAGCAGTACTTC. Protein sequence: CASSYAGPSSYEQYF.

This clone showed up just once. The chain recombines TRBV5-4 with TRBJ1-6; D ambiguous. Germline V CDR1 and CDR2: SGHNT, YYREEE (reference sequence). The CDR3 is made up of 16 amino acids. V lost 4 bases and J 0 bases, leaving 11 bases between the germline ends. The CDR3 region is CASSLELSSYNSPLHF. The CDR3 bases are TGTGCCAGCAGCCTCGAACTGAGCTCCTATAATTCACCCCTCCACTTT. Looking up the rest from reference TRBV5-4 and TRBJ1-6 gives the full variable domain: ETGVTQSPTHLIKTRGQQVTLRCSSQSGHNTVSWYQQALGQGPQFIFQYYREEENGRGNFPPRFSGLQFPNYSSELNVNALELDDSALYLCASSLELSSYNSPLHFGNGTRLTVT.

Judged by abundance, this clone is medium-sized (0.01 to 0.1%). The gene calls are TRBV6-5 and TRBJ1-1; 7 bases are shared with TRBD1. The ends lost 7 bases at V and 5 bases at J; junction bases unmatched: 7. Germline V gives CDR1 MNHEY, CDR2 SVGAGI. The CDR3 has 13 residues. The CDR3 nucleotides read TGTGCCAGCAATAAACAGGGGAGTACTGAAGCTTTCTTT. Protein: CASNKQGSTEAFF.

This chain links TRBV29-1 with TRBJ2-5, with D tentatively TRBD1 (6 bases). The CDR3 runs 12 residues. Germline values: CDR1 SQVTM, CDR2 ANQGSEA. V gave up 3 bases and J gave up 5 bases, with 10 bases separating them. In DNA, the CDR3 is TGCAGCGTTGACAGGGGTTCGGAGACCCAGTACTTC. Protein: CSVDRGSETQYF.

This chain uses TRBV6-1 with TRBJ1-2, with D unresolved. CDR3 length: 15 amino acids. V lost 0 bases and J 4 bases, leaving 12 bases between the germline ends. Germline CDR1 and CDR2: MNHNS and SASEGT. Here the CDR3 DNA reads TGTGCCAGCAGTGAAGCGGTGCGGGGTATCTATGGCTACACCTTC. Translation gives CASSEAVRGIYGYTF.

CDR3 region: CATSRGQQGSYEQYF. For the CDR3, the DNA is TGTGCCACCAGCAGAGGGCAACAGGGGTCCTACGAGCAGTACTTC. The chain is built from TRBV15 and TRBJ2-7; 7 bases align to TRBD1. CDR1 is LNHNV and CDR2 is YYDKDF in the germline V gene (reference sequence). The CDR3 is 15 residues long. V trimming: 1 base; J trimming: 1 base; junction bases outside the gene matches: 4. Looking up the rest from reference TRBV15 and TRBJ2-7 gives the full variable domain: DAMVIQNPRYQVTQFGKPVTLSCSQTLNHNVMYWYQQKSSQAPKLLFHYYDKDFNNEADTPDNFQSRRPNTSFCFLDIRSPGLGDTAMYLCATSRGQQGSYEQYFGPGTRLTVT.

The genes are TRBV3-1 (or the pseudogene TRBV3-2) and TRBJ1-1; D unresolved. From germline, CDR1 is LGHDT and CDR2 YNNKEL (reference sequence). The CDR3 totals 13 residues. The V and J ends lost 2 bases and 11 bases respectively, with 15 bases between them. Written as DNA, the CDR3 is TGTGCCAGCAGCCAATATTGGTCCCTGAGGGCTTTCTTT. Protein product: CASSQYWSLRAFF.

This clone was counted only a few times. The V gene is TRBV7-9, the J gene TRBJ2-3; a weak D match, TRBD1 (5 bases). Germline-derived CDR1 and CDR2 are SEHNR and FQNEAQ (reference sequence). Trimming removed 1 base at V and 8 bases at J, with 10 bases between. The CDR3 is made up of 13 amino acids. The CDR3 bases are TGTGCCAGCAGCTTAGATCAGGGCGCTACGCAGTATTTT. The encoded protein is CASSLDQGATQYF.

This chain uses TRBV5-4 with TRBJ2-1, with 7 bases that match TRBD1. Trimming removed 4 bases from V and 4 bases from J; junction bases left unmatched: 5. The CDR3 runs 14 residues. Per the germline V gene, CDR1 is SGHNT and CDR2 is YYREEE (reference sequence). CDR3 in amino acids: CASSEGQTYNEQFF. The CDR3 DNA reads TGTGCCAGCAGCGAGGGACAGACTTACAATGAGCAGTTCTTC.

The CDR3 loop is CSASSSGGRTEAFF. The DNA of the CDR3 is TGCAGTGCTAGTTCGTCAGGGGGGAGGACTGAAGCTTTCTTT. The chain is built from TRBV20-1 and TRBJ1-1, with 7 bases fitting TRBD1. The CDR3 has 14 residues. Per the germline V gene, CDR1 is DFQATT and CDR2 is SNEGSKA (reference sequence). V shed 3 bases, J shed 5 bases, and the junction held 9 bases outside the gene matches.

The CDR3 protein is CASSQDGQGVVGANVLTF. The CDR3 DNA is TGCGCCAGCAGCCAAGATGGACAGGGGGTCGTTGGGGCCAACGTCCTGACTTTC. V and J are TRBV4-1 and TRBJ2-6; 10 bases align to TRBD1. The V and J ends lost 0 bases and 3 bases, in that order; junction bases with no gene match: 5. Germline V gene sequence: CDR1 MGHRA, CDR2 YSYEKL. This CDR3 has 18 residues.

This clone was picked up one time. The gene calls are TRBV5-1 and TRBJ2-2, with D possibly matching TRBD1 (5 bases). Germline values: CDR1 SGHRS, CDR2 YFSETQ. Trimming shortened V by 7 bases and J by 2 bases, and 15 bases separated the two germline ends. The CDR3 extends over 15 amino acids. CDR3 region: CASRTMDTNTGELFF. In DNA, the CDR3 is TGCGCCAGCCGGACAATGGACACCAACACCGGGGAGCTGTTTTTT.

J is TRBJ1-2 and V is TRBV7-9; the D is unclear. Trimming removed 1 base from V and 4 bases from J, with 4 bases in between. Germline lookup yields CDR1 SEHNR and CDR2 FQNEAQ (reference sequence). The CDR3 runs to 12 residues. The CDR3 reads CASSLDGYGYTF. CDR3 coding DNA: TGTGCCAGCAGCTTAGACGGCTATGGCTACACCTTC.

This chain's CDR3 is CASSTEREVREQYF. CDR3 bases: TGTGCCAGCAGCACTGAGCGGGAGGTACGGGAGCAGTACTTC. The V gene is TRBV6-5, the J gene TRBJ2-7; 9 nucleotides line up with TRBD2. Losses at the gene ends were 6 bases for V and 7 bases for J; bases not matched to a gene: 10. There are 14 residues in the CDR3. The germline CDR1 and CDR2 sequences are MNHEY and SVGAGI.

The chain joins TRBV27 to TRBJ2-1, with 8 bases lining up with TRBD2. This CDR3 has 17 residues. Germline trimming cut 0 bases from V and 6 bases from J; bases unmatched to any gene: 10. Germline CDR1 reads MNHEY; CDR2 reads SMNVEV (reference sequence). This CDR3 reads CASSLSIGRGVPNEQFF. The CDR3, as DNA: TGTGCCAGCAGTTTATCAATAGGGCGGGGGGTTCCCAATGAGCAGTTCTTC.

The rearrangement uses TRBV7-2 and TRBJ1-6; D not certain. The CDR3 has 14 amino acids. V shed 4 bases and J shed 4 bases, with 8 bases lying between them. In germline, CDR1 is SGHTA, CDR2 FQGNSA. The CDR3 here is CASSSREYNSPLHF. The CDR3 nucleotides read TGTGCCAGCAGCTCTAGGGAGTATAATTCACCCCTCCACTTT.

V and J are TRBV28 and TRBJ2-4, with D possibly being TRBD2 (5 bases). Germline loops: CDR1 MDHEN, CDR2 SYDVKM. The CDR3 runs 11 residues. V was clipped by 2 bases and J by 10 bases, with 6 bases between them. CDR3 DNA: TGTGCCAGCAGTTTAGGGAGAATTCAGTACTTC. It encodes CASSLGRIQYF.

The V gene is TRBV5-1, the J gene TRBJ1-2, with D perhaps matching TRBD1 (5 bases). V shed 2 bases and J shed 6 bases, with 14 bases lying between them. Looked up from germline, CDR1 is SGHRS and CDR2 is YFSETQ. This CDR3 is built from 14 residues. The DNA of the CDR3 is TGCGCCAGCAGCTTTATTCGGGGGGATGATGGCTACACCTTC. This encodes CASSFIRGDDGYTF.

The chain is built from TRBV30 and TRBJ1-2; D is uncertain. V was clipped by 2 bases and J by 8 bases, with 15 bases between them. The CDR3 has 13 amino acids. Germline V CDR1 and CDR2: GTSNPN, SVGIG (reference sequence). CDR3 sequence: CAWSSRTVGGYTF. CDR3 nucleotides: TGTGCCTGGAGTTCCCGCACAGTCGGCGGCTACACCTTC.

The sample holds a few counts of this clone. The J gene is TRBJ1-2, the V gene TRBV6-5; 7 nucleotides agree with TRBD1. The V segment lost 6 bases and the J segment 2 bases; nucleotides outside the gene matches: 6. CDR3 size: 14 residues. Germline CDR1 is MNHEY and CDR2 is SVGAGI. As DNA, the CDR3 is TGTGCCAGCAGATTGGACAGGCCCAACTATGGCTACACCTTC. Translation gives CASRLDRPNYGYTF.

The genes are TRBV19 and TRBJ1-2; 10 positions agree with TRBD1. The CDR3 is made up of 15 amino acids. Trimming removed 5 bases from V and 4 bases from J; junction bases left unmatched: 7. CDR1 and CDR2 (germline): LNHDA, SQIVND (reference sequence). The CDR3 sequence: CASSPGTGEGYGYTF. As DNA, the CDR3 is TGTGCCAGTAGTCCCGGGACAGGGGAGGGCTATGGCTACACCTTC.

The DNA for the CDR3 is TGTGCCAGCAGTACAGGGTCAACTGGAAACACCATATATTTT. It yields the protein CASSTGSTGNTIYF. The chain is built from TRBV7-9 and TRBJ1-3; D is possibly TRBD1 (6 bases). Trimming pared 6 bases from V and 2 bases from J, leaving 11 bases between. The CDR3 contains 14 residues. Per germline, CDR1 SEHNR and CDR2 FQNEAQ (reference sequence).

This rearrangement joins TRBV7-6 to TRBJ2-7; TRBD2 is a possible D gene (5 bases). The germline V and J ends were trimmed by 5 bases and 7 bases, with 15 bases remaining between them. Germline V gene data show CDR1 as SGHVS and CDR2 as FNYEAQ. The CDR3 totals 13 residues. The CDR3 is CASSGDLAREQYF. The CDR3, as DNA: TGTGCCAGCAGCGGTGACCTAGCACGTGAGCAGTACTTC. Using reference TRBV7-6 and TRBJ2-7 for the parts outside the CDR3, the full variable domain is GAGVSQSPRYKVTKRGQDVALRCDPISGHVSLYWYRQALGQGPEFLTYFNYEAQQDKSGLPNDRFSAERPEGSISTLTIQRTEQRDSAMYRCASSGDLAREQYFGPGTRLTVT.

The CDR3 DNA is TGTGCCAGCAGCTTCGAGACAGCCCTGGATACGCAGTATTTT. It specifies CASSFETALDTQYF. V usage is TRBV7-9 and J usage is TRBJ2-3; maybe TRBD1 (5 bases). The V end lost 3 bases, the J end lost 6 bases, and 13 bases lay between the germline ends. CDR3 length equals 14 residues. CDR1 SEHNR and CDR2 FQNEAQ come from the germline V gene (reference sequence).

This rearrangement joins TRBV7-2 to TRBJ2-5; 7 bases line up with TRBD2. The length of the CDR3 is 14 residues. The germline CDR1 and CDR2 sequences are SGHTA and FQGNSA. V was clipped by 5 bases and J by 0 bases; unmatched bases: 3. The CDR3 region is CASSPRGNQETQYF. DNA of the CDR3: TGTGCCAGCAGCCCGCGGGGGAACCAAGAGACCCAGTACTTC.

This clone counts as medium-sized. This chain connects TRBV6-4 to TRBJ1-2; 7 bases are shared with TRBD1. Trimming took 6 bases from V and 5 from J; bases not matched to a gene: 6. This CDR3 region has 13 residues. The V gene's germline CDR1 is MRHNA and CDR2 SNTAGT. CDR3 loop: CASSRDRNYGYTF. CDR3 DNA: TGTGCCAGCAGCAGGGACAGAAATTATGGCTACACCTTC.

This clone was observed a handful of times. The chain has TRBV2 and TRBJ1-2; 12 bases align to TRBD1. The CDR3 contains 15 residues. The germline CDR1 and CDR2 sequences are SNHLY and FYNNEI. J lost 8 bases, V lost 4 bases, and 8 bases had no gene match. CDR3 region: CASSALGQGASGYTF. Here the CDR3 DNA reads TGTGCCAGCAGTGCCTTGGGACAGGGGGCAAGCGGCTACACCTTC.